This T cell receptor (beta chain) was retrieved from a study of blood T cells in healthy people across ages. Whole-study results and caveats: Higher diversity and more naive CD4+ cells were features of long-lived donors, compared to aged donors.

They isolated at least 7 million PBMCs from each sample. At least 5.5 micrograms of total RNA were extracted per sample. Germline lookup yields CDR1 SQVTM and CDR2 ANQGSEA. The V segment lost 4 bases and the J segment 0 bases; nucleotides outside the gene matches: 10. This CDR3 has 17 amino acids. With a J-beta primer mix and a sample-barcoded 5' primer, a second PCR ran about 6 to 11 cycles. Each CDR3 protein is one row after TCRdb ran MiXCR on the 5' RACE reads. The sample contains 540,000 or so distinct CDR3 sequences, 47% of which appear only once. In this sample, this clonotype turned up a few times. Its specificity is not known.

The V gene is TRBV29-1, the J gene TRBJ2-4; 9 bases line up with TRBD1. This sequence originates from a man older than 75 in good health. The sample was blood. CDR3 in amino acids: CSVADRGSQRAKNIQYF. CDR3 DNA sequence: TGCAGCGTTGCGGACAGGGGTAGTCAACGAGCCAAAAACATTCAGTACTTC. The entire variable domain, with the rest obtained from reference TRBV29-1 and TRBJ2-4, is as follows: SAVISQKPSRDICQRGTSLTIQCQVDSQVTMMFWYRQQPGQSLTLIATANQGSEATYESGFVIDKFPISRPNLTFSTLTVSNMSPEDSSIYLCSVADRGSQRAKNIQYFGAGTRLSVL.